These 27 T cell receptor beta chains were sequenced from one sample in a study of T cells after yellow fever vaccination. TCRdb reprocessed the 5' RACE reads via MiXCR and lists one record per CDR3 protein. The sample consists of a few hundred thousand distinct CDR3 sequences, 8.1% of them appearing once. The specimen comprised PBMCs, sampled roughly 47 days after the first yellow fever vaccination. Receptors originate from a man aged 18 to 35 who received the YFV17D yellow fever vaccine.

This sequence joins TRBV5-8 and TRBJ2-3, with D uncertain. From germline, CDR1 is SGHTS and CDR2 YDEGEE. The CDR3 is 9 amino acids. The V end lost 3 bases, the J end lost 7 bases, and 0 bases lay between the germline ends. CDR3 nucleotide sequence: TGTGCCAGCAGCTATACGCAGTATTTT. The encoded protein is CASSYTQYF.

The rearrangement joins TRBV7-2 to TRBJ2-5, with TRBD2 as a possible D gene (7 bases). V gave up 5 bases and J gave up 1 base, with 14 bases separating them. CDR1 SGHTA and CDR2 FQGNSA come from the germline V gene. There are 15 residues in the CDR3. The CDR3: CASSRGGRFQETQYF. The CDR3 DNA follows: TGTGCCAGCAGCAGGGGGGGCAGATTCCAAGAGACCCAGTACTTC.

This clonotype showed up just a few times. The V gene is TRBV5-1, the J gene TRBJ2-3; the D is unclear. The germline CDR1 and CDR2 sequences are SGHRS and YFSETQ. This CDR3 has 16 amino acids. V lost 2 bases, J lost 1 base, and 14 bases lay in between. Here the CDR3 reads CASSFTGPSRTDTQYF. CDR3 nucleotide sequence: TGCGCCAGCAGCTTTACCGGCCCCTCCCGCACAGATACGCAGTATTTT.

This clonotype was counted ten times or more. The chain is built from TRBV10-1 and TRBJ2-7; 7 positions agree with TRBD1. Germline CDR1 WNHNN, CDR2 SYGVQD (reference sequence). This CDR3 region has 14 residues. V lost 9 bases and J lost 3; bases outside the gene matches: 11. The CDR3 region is CARESGTEDYEQYF. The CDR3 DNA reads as TGCGCCAGGGAATCCGGGACAGAGGACTACGAGCAGTACTTC.

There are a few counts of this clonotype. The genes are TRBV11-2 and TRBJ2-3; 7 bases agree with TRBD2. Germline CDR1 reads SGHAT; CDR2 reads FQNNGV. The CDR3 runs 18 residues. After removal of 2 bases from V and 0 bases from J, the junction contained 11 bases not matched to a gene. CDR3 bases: TGTGCCAGCAGCTTAATAAGATTGCGGGGGTCAAGCACAGATACGCAGTATTTT. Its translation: CASSLIRLRGSSTDTQYF.

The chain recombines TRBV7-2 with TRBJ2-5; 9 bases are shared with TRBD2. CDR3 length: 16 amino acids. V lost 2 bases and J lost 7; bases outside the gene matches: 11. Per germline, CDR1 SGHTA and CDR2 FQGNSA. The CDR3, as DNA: TGTGCCAGCAGCTTACAAAGCGGGGGGACTCAGGGGACCCAGTACTTC. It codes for CASSLQSGGTQGTQYF.

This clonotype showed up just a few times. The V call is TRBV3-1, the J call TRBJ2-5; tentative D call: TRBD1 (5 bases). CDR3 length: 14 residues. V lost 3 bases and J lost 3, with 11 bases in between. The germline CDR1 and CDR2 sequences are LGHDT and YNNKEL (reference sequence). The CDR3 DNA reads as TGTGCCAGCAGCCATTCCGACAGAAAAGAGACCCAGTACTTC. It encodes CASSHSDRKETQYF.

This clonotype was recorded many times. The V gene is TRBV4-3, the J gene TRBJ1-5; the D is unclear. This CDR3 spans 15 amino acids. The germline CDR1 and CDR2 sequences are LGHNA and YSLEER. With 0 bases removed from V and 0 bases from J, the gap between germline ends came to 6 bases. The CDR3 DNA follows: TGCGCCAGCAGCCAAGATTGGGATAGCAATCAGCCCCAGCATTTT. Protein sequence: CASSQDWDSNQPQHF.

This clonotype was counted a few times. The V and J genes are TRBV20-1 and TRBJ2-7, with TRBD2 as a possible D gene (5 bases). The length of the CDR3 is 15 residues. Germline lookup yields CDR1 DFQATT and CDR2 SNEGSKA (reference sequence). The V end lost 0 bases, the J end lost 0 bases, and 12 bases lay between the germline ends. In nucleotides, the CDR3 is TGCAGTGCTAGAGATACTCTAGGGAGCTCCTACGAGCAGTACTTC. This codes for CSARDTLGSSYEQYF.

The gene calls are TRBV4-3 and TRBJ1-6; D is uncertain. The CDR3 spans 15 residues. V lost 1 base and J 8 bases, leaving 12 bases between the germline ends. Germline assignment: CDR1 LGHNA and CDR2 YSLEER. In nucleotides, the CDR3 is TGCGCCAGCAGCCAAGTGTCACGGTTACATTCACCCCTCCACTTT. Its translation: CASSQVSRLHSPLHF.

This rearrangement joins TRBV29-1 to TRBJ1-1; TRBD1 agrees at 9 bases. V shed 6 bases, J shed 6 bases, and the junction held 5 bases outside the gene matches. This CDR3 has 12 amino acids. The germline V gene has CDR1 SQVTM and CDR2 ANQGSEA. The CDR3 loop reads CSVRTGEPEAFF. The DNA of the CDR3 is TGCAGCGTGAGGACAGGGGAGCCTGAAGCTTTCTTT.

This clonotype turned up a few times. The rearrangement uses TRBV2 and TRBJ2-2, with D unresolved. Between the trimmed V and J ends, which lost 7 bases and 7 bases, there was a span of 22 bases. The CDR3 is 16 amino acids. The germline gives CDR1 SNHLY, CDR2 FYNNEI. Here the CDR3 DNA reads TGTGCCAGCACCCCGGGCAGCTTTGGGCCCAGCGGGGAGCTGTTTTTT. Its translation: CASTPGSFGPSGELFF.

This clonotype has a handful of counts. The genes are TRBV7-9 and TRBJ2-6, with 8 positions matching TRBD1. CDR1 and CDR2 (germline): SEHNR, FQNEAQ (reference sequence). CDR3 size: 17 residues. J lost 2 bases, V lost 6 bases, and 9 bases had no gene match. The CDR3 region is CASRRTGQGAGANVLTF. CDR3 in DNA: TGTGCCAGCAGAAGGACAGGGCAGGGGGCTGGGGCCAACGTCCTGACTTTC.

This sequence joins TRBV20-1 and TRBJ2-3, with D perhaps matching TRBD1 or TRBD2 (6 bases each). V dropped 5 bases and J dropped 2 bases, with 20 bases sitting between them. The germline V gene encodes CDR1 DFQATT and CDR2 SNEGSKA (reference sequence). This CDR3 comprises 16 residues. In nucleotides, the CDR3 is TGCAGTGCTCCACGTGCCCGGGGGCAGAACACAGATACGCAGTATTTT. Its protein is CSAPRARGQNTDTQYF.

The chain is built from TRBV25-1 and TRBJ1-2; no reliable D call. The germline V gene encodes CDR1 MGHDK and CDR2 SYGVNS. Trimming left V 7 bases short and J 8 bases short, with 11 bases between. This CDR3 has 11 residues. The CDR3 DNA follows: TGTGCCAGCATCCAGGTCTTAGGCTACACCTTC. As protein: CASIQVLGYTF.

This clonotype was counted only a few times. CDR3 amino acids: CASSLGGTVQPQHF. The DNA for the CDR3 is TGTGCCAGCAGCTTAGGCGGGACAGTCCAGCCCCAGCATTTT. The rearrangement joins TRBV7-2 to TRBJ1-5; TRBD1 matches at 7 bases. The CDR3 length is 14 residues. Unmatched junction bases numbered 4, after V lost 1 base and J lost 7 bases. The germline V gene encodes CDR1 SGHTA and CDR2 FQGNSA. Based on the CDR3 plus reference TRBV7-2 and TRBJ1-5, the full variable domain is GAGVSQSPSNKVTEKGKDVELRCDPISGHTALYWYRQSLGQGLEFLIYFQGNSAPDKSGLPSDRFSAERTGGSVSTLTIQRTQQEDSAVYLCASSLGGTVQPQHFGDGTRLSIL.

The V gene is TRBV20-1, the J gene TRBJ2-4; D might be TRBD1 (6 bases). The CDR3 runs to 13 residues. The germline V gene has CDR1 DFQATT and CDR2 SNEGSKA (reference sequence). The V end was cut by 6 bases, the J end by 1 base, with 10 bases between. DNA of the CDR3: TGCAGTGCCGGGACATCGGCCAAAAACATTCAGTACTTC. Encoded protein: CSAGTSAKNIQYF.

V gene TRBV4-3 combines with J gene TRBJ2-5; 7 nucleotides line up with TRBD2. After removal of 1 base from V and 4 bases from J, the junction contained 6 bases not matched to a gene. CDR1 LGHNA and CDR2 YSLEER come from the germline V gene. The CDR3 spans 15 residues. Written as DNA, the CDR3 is TGCGCCAGCAGCCAAGCGTCGGCTAGCGGAGAGACCCAGTACTTC. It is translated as CASSQASASGETQYF.

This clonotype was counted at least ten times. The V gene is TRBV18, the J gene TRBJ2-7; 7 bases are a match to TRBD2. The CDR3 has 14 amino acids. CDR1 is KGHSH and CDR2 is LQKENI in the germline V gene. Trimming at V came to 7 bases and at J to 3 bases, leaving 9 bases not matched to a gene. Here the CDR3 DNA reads TGTGCCAGCTTCGTAGGCGGGGGATTCTACGAGCAGTACTTC. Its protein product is CASFVGGGFYEQYF.

The CDR3 reads CATSESGGAGNEQFF. In DNA, the CDR3 is TGTGCCACCAGTGAGAGCGGGGGGGCCGGCAATGAGCAGTTCTTC. V usage is TRBV24-1 and J usage is TRBJ2-1, with 10 bases lining up with TRBD2. The CDR3 length is 15 residues. The V and J ends lost 4 bases and 6 bases, in that order; junction bases with no gene match: 5. Germline lookup yields CDR1 KGHDR and CDR2 SFDVKD.

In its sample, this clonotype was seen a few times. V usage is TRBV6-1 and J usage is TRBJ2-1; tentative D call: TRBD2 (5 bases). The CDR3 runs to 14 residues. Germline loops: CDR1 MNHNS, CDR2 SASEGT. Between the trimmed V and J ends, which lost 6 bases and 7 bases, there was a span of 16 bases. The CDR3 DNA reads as TGTGCCAGCAGCCAAGAGGGAGTTAAAAATGAGCAGTTCTTC. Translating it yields CASSQEGVKNEQFF.

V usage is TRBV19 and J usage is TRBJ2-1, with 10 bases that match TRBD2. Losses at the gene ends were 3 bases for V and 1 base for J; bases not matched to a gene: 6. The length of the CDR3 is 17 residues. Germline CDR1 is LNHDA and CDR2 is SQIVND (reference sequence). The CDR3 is CASSMSGGAGSYNEQFF. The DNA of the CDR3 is TGTGCCAGTAGTATGAGCGGGGGGGCCGGGTCCTACAATGAGCAGTTCTTC.

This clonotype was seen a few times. The CDR3 loop is CSARGPFKDADVTYEQYV. The CDR3 DNA is TGCAGTGCTAGAGGCCCATTCAAAGACGCAGACGTCACCTACGAGCAGTACGTC. The V and J genes are TRBV20-1 and TRBJ2-7; D is unresolved. V gave up 1 base and J gave up 2 bases, with 24 bases separating them. The germline gives CDR1 DFQATT, CDR2 SNEGSKA (reference sequence). CDR3 length: 18 amino acids.

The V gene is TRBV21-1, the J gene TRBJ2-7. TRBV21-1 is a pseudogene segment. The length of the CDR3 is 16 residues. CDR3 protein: CASSKGADQVTLEQYV. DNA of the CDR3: TGTGCCAGCAGCAAAGGGGCTGATCAGGTTACTCTCGAGCAGTACGTC.

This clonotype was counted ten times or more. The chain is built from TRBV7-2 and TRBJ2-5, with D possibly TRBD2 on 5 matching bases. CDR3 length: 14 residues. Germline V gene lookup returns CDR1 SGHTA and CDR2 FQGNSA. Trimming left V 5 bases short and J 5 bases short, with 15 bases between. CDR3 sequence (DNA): TGTGCCAGCAGCCCGAGCCTAGCCGGGGAGACCCAGTACTTC. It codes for CASSPSLAGETQYF.

The CDR3 spells CASSYRLAGASDTQYF. CDR3 in DNA: TGCGCCAGCAGTTATCGACTAGCGGGGGCGTCAGATACGCAGTATTTT. The chain links TRBV5-1 to TRBJ2-3; 12 positions match TRBD2. The CDR3 totals 16 residues. The trim removed 5 bases at V and 4 bases at J, leaving 8 bases unmatched. Germline V gene data show CDR1 as SGHRS and CDR2 as YFSETQ.

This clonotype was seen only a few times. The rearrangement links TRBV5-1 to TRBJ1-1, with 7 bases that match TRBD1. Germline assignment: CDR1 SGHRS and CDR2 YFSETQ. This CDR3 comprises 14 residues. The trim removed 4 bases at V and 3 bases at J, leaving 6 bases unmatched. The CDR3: CASSRGQKDTEAFF. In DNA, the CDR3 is TGCGCCAGCAGCCGGGGACAGAAAGACACTGAAGCTTTCTTT. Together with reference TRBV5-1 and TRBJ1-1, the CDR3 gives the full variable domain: KAGVTQTPRYLIKTRGQQVTLSCSPISGHRSVSWYQQTPGQGLQFLFEYFSETQRNKGNFPGRFSGRQFSNSRSEMNVSTLELGDSALYLCASSRGQKDTEAFFGQGTRLTVV.